The rows below give T cell receptor beta chains drawn from one sample of a study of blood T cell repertoires in COVID-19. Only in-frame clones appear in the TCRdb table, and some are missing; sequencing was by immunoSEQ multiplex PCR. The sample consists of approximately 90,000 clones, approximately 86% of them appearing once. The sequenced sample was peripheral blood. All receptors derive from a human donor in a cohort sampled during active COVID-19. The CDR3 runs from the conserved cysteine through the conserved F or W. The D gene is left open where the match is weak. Clone size is stated in some rows and not others, as once, few, many or a class when expanded.

D,J,length,size,V,DNA,CDR3
TRBD2,TRBJ2-5,18,once,TRBV9,TGTGCCAGCAGCGTAGGGCCTAGCGGGGGAGCTCTCCAAGAGACCCAGTACTTC,CASSVGPSGGALQETQYF
TRBD1,TRBJ2-1,15,-,TRBV4-1,TGCGCCAGCAGCCAAGACAAGGGGGCAAAAAATGAGCAGTTCTTC,CASSQDKGAKNEQFF
TRBD1,TRBJ1-2,11,-,TRBV2,TGTGCCACCAGGGGGCTTGGTGGCTACACCTTC,CATRGLGGYTF
-,TRBJ1-2,11,-,TRBV7-3,TGTGCCAGCAGAGGAGGGGATGGCTACACCTTC,CASRGGDGYTF
-,TRBJ2-2,15,-,TRBV5-1,TGCGCCAGCAGCTTGGCGGCTAGAGTAACCGGGGAGCTGTTTTTT,CASSLAARVTGELFF
-,TRBJ2-7,14,-,TRBV9,TGTGCCAGCAGCGCCACGACAGGCTCCTACGAGCAGTACTTC,CASSATTGSYEQYF
-,TRBJ2-2,15,-,TRBV5-4,TGTGCCAGCTCATACGGGACTCCGAACACCGGGGAGCTGTTTTTT,CASSYGTPNTGELFF
-,TRBJ1-1,15,-,TRBV21-1,TGTGCCAGCAGCAACCTGCCGGCGGTTTCCACTGAAGCTTTCTTT,CASSNLPAVSTEAFF
TRBD1,TRBJ2-2,16,-,TRBV3-1/TRBV3-2,TGTGCCAGCAGCCAACCCACAGGGGGCTACACCGGGGAGCTGTTTTTT,CASSQPTGGYTGELFF
TRBD1,TRBJ2-1,14,-,TRBV5-1,TGCGCCAGCAGCGTGAGGGGGCCCTACAATGAGCAGTTCTTC,CASSVRGPYNEQFF
-,TRBJ2-3,13,-,TRBV19,TGTGCCAGTAGTATATCGGGAGAAGATACGCAGTATTTT,CASSISGEDTQYF
TRBD1,TRBJ1-5,16,-,TRBV5-6,TGTGCCAGCAGCTTTACAGGGGCTGGGGGCAATCAGCCCCAGCATTTT,CASSFTGAGGNQPQHF
-,TRBJ1-5,13,-,TRBV6-2/TRBV6-3,TGTGCCAGCTGCCGGGCCGTGAATCAGCCCCAGCATTTT,CASCRAVNQPQHF
-,TRBJ2-1,14,-,TRBV18,TGTGCCAGCTCACCACTTCGGGTATACAATGAGCAGTTCTTC,CASSPLRVYNEQFF
-,TRBJ2-5,11,-,TRBV7-9,TGTGCCAGCAGTTCACAAGAGACCCAGTACTTC,CASSSQETQYF
-,TRBJ1-5,14,-,TRBV13,TGTGCCAGCAGCCGAGGACATATCAATCAGCCCCAGCATTTT,CASSRGHINQPQHF
TRBD1,TRBJ2-7,14,-,TRBV5-6,TGTGCCAGCAGTAGAACAGGGGCTCCCTACGAGCAGTACTTC,CASSRTGAPYEQYF
TRBD1,TRBJ1-2,13,-,TRBV2,TGTGCCAGCAGTGGACAGGGTACGGATGGCTACACCTTC,CASSGQGTDGYTF
-,TRBJ1-2,17,-,TRBV4-3,TGCGCCAGCAGCCAAGGGGCCCCGCCAGCGCTCAGCGGTGGCTACACCTTC,CASSQGAPPALSGGYTF
TRBD1,TRBJ1-1,14,-,TRBV7-2,TGTGCCAGCAGCCAACCGGGACAGGGGACTGAAGCTTTCTTT,CASSQPGQGTEAFF
-,TRBJ1-5,14,-,TRBV9,TGTGCCAGCAGCGTAGGCACATCCAATCAGCCCCAGCATTTT,CASSVGTSNQPQHF
-,TRBJ1-3,12,-,TRBV19,TGTGCCAGCCGGAGCTCTGGAAACACCATATATTTT,CASRSSGNTIYF
-,TRBJ1-2,14,-,TRBV9,TGTGCCAGCAGCTCGGCAGGGACTAACTATGGCTACACCTTC,CASSSAGTNYGYTF
TRBD1,TRBJ1-5,19,-,TRBV4-1,TGCGCCAGCAGCCAAGCGATACCGGGACAGACTCCCAGGGATCAGCCCCAGCATTTT,CASSQAIPGQTPRDQPQHF
TRBD2,TRBJ2-5,15,-,TRBV27,TGTGCCAGCAGTACGACATGGGGGGGTGGAGAGACCCAGTACTTC,CASSTTWGGGETQYF
TRBD1,TRBJ1-5,15,few,TRBV30,TGTGCCTGGAGAAGGGGGCTGACTTCCAATCAGCCCCAGCATTTT,CAWRRGLTSNQPQHF
TRBD2,TRBJ2-7,14,-,TRBV28,TGTGCCAGCAGCCCTAGCGGGGTCTCCTACGAGCAGTACTTC,CASSPSGVSYEQYF
TRBD1,TRBJ2-1,16,-,TRBV6-1,TGTGCCAGCAGTGTTGACAGGGAGAGCTCCTACAATGAGCAGTTCTTC,CASSVDRESSYNEQFF
TRBD1,TRBJ1-2,15,-,TRBV6-5,TGTGCCAGCAGTTTTCGACAGGGGGAATATTATGGCTACACCTTC,CASSFRQGEYYGYTF
-,TRBJ2-4,13,-,TRBV19,TGTGCCAGTAGTCATAGGCGGAGAAACATTCAGTACTTC,CASSHRRRNIQYF
TRBD2,TRBJ2-5,16,-,TRBV7-8,TGTGCCAGCAGCATTAGCGGGAGTGGGCTAACGGAGACCCAGTACTTC,CASSISGSGLTETQYF
-,TRBJ2-3,16,-,TRBV27,TGTGCCAGCAGGTTGCAGGGAAGAGTAGAAACAGATACGCAGTATTTT,CASRLQGRVETDTQYF
TRBD1,TRBJ1-5,16,-,TRBV18,TGTGCCAGCTCACCACGGACAGGGCGTCGGGATCAGCCCCAGCATTTT,CASSPRTGRRDQPQHF
-,TRBJ2-3,15,few,TRBV9,TGTGCCAGCAGCGTAGGTCCGACTAGCACAGATACGCAGTATTTT,CASSVGPTSTDTQYF
TRBD2,TRBJ2-1,19,once,TRBV15,TGTGCCACCAGCGGGATACTATACCGCGGACTAGCGGGGGTCAATGAGCAGTTCTTC,CATSGILYRGLAGVNEQFF
TRBD2,TRBJ2-7,14,once,TRBV28,TGTGCCAGCAGTTCCTTGACTAGCGGCGACGAGCAGTACTTC,CASSSLTSGDEQYF
-,TRBJ2-2,14,-,TRBV4-1,TGCGCCAGCAGCCAGATGACTGAAACCGGGGAGCTGTTTTTT,CASSQMTETGELFF
TRBD1,TRBJ1-2,17,-,TRBV19,TGTGCCAGTTCCCGCTCCCTCGGGACAGAGGGATCCCCGGGCTACACCTTC,CASSRSLGTEGSPGYTF
-,TRBJ1-2,12,once,TRBV6-5,TGTGCCAGCAGTCCGGGAAGCTATGGCTACACCTTC,CASSPGSYGYTF
-,TRBJ2-3,12,-,TRBV28,TGTGCCACCAGGGCTTTGGTGAATACGCAGTATTTT,CATRALVNTQYF
TRBD1,TRBJ2-3,15,-,TRBV20-1,TGCAGTGCTAGTTTCGGGACAGGGAGAACAGATACGCAGTATTTT,CSASFGTGRTDTQYF
-,TRBJ2-1,14,once,TRBV5-5,TGTGCCAGCAGCTTGATCCACAAGGGGAATGAGCAGTTCTTC,CASSLIHKGNEQFF
-,TRBJ1-2,15,-,TRBV6-2/TRBV6-3,TGTGCCAGCAGTTACCGTGACGGGACACTATATGGCTACACCTTC,CASSYRDGTLYGYTF
-,TRBJ1-2,15,-,TRBV29-1,TGCAGCGTTGAGTCAGGGGTTTGGGGTAACTATGGCTACACCTTC,CSVESGVWGNYGYTF
TRBD2,TRBJ2-1,14,-,TRBV18,TGTGCCAGCTCACGAGCGGGAGGGTACGATGAGCAGTTCTTC,CASSRAGGYDEQFF
-,TRBJ2-7,13,-,TRBV7-3,TGTGCCAGCAGCTTAGCCCAGGGCTACGAGCAGTACTTC,CASSLAQGYEQYF
TRBD2,TRBJ2-1,16,-,TRBV28,TGTGCCAGCAGTGCAAGTAGCGGGGGGGCTTACAATGAGCAGTTCTTC,CASSASSGGAYNEQFF
-,TRBJ1-1,14,-,TRBV24-1,TGTGCCACCAGTGATCACAGGAGGAACACTGAAGCTTTCTTT,CATSDHRRNTEAFF
-,TRBJ2-5,15,-,TRBV27,TGTGCCAGCAGTTTTGTCTCAGGGCAGGGGGAGACCCAGTACTTC,CASSFVSGQGETQYF
TRBD2,TRBJ2-7,15,-,TRBV19,TGTGCCAGTAGGCCTAGCGGGAGAGGGCACTACGAGCAGTACTTC,CASRPSGRGHYEQYF
TRBD1,TRBJ1-4,15,-,TRBV9,TGTGCCAGCAGCTTTCGACAGGGACCTAATGAAAAACTGTTTTTT,CASSFRQGPNEKLFF
TRBD1,TRBJ2-7,15,-,TRBV28,TGTGCCAGCAGTTTGACAGGGGGCCCCTCCTACGAGCAGTACTTC,CASSLTGGPSYEQYF
-,TRBJ2-7,13,-,TRBV3-1/TRBV3-2,TGTGCCAGCAGCCAAAGGAGCTCCTACGAGCAGTACTTC,CASSQRSSYEQYF
TRBD1,TRBJ1-3,15,-,TRBV19,TGTGCCAGCCGAATTACAGGGGTTGATGGAAACACCATATATTTT,CASRITGVDGNTIYF
TRBD2,TRBJ2-7,13,-,TRBV29-1,TGCAGCGTTTCCTTTGGGGGGGCCTACGAGCAGTACTTC,CSVSFGGAYEQYF
TRBD1,TRBJ2-3,13,-,TRBV24-1,TGTGCCACCAGTAGACAGGGTTGGGATACGCAGTATTTT,CATSRQGWDTQYF
-,TRBJ1-2,15,-,TRBV28,TGTGCCAGCAGTTTAGGGAACTGGGGGGAATATGGCTACACCTTC,CASSLGNWGEYGYTF
-,TRBJ1-1,13,-,TRBV12-3/TRBV12-4,TGTGCCAGCAGTTTCCGGGTTGGTGCTGAAGCTTTCTTT,CASSFRVGAEAFF
TRBD2,TRBJ2-7,15,-,TRBV7-9,TGTGCCAGCAGCTTATTAGCGGGGGCTACCTACGAGCAGTACTTC,CASSLLAGATYEQYF